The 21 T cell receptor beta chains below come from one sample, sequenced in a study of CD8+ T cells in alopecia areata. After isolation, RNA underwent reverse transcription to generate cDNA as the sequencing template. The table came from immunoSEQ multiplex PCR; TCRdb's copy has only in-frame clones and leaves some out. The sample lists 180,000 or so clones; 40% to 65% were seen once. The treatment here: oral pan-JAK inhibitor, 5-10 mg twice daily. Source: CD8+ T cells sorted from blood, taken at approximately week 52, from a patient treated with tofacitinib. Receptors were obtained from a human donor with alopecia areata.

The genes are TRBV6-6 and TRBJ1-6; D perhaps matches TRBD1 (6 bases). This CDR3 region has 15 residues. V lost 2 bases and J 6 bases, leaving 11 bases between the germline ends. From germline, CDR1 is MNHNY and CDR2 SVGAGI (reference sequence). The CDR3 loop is CASSYGGRGNSPLHF. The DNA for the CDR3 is TGTGCCAGCAGTTACGGGGGCAGGGGTAATTCACCCCTCCACTTT.

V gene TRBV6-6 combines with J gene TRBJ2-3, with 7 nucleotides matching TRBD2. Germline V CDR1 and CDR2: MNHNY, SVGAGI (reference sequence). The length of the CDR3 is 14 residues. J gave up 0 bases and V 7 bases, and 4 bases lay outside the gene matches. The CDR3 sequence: CASMASGSTDTQYF. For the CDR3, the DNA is TGTGCCAGCATGGCTAGCGGTAGCACAGATACGCAGTATTTT.

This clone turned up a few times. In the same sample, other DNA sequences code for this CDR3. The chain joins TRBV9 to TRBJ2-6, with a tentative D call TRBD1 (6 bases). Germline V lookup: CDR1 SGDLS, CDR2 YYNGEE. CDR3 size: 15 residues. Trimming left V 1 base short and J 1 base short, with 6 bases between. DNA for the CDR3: TGTGCCAGCAGCGTAACAGGGTCTGGGGCCAACGTCCTGACTTTC. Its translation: CASSVTGSGANVLTF.

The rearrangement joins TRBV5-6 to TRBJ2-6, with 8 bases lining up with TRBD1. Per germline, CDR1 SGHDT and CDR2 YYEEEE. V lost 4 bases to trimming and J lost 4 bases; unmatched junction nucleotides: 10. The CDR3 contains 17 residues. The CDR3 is CASSVPGQAAGANVLTF. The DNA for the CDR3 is TGTGCCAGCAGCGTACCGGGACAGGCAGCCGGGGCCAACGTCCTGACTTTC.

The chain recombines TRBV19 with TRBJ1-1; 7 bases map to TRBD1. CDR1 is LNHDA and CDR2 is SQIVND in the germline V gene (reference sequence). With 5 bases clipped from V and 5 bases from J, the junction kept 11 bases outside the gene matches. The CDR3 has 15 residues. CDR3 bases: TGTGCCAGTAGTCCCCGGGACAGCATTGATACTGAAGCTTTCTTT. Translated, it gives CASSPRDSIDTEAFF.

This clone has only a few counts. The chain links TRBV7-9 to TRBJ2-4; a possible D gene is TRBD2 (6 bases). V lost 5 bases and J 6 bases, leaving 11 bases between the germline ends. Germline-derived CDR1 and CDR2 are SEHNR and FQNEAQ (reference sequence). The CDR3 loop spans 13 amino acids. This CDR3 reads CASSDLALNIQYF. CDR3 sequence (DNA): TGTGCCAGCAGCGATCTAGCGTTAAACATTCAGTACTTC.

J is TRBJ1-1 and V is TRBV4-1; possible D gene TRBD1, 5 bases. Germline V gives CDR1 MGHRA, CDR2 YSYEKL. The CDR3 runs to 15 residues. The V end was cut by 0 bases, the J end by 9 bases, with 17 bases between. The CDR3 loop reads CASSQDIAARDQAFF. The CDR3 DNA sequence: TGCGCCAGCAGCCAAGATATAGCCGCTAGGGACCAAGCTTTCTTT.

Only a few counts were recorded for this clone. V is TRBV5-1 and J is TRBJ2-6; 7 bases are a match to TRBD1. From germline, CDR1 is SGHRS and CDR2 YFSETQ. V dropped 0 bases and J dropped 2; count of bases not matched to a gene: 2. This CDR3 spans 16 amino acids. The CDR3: CASSLDGQAGANVLTF. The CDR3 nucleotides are TGCGCCAGCAGCTTGGACGGACAGGCTGGGGCCAACGTCCTGACTTTC.

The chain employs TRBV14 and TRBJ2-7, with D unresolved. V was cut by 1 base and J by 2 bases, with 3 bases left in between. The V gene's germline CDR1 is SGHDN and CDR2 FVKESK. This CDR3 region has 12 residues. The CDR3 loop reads CASSQVTYEQYF. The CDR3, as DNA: TGTGCCAGCAGCCAAGTGACCTACGAGCAGTACTTC.

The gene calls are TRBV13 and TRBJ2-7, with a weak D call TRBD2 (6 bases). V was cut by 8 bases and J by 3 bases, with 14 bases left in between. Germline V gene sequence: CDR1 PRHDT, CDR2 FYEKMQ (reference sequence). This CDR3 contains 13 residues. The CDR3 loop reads CASRRGGGYEQYF. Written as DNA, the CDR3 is TGTGCCAGCCGGAGGGGAGGCGGCTACGAGCAGTACTTC.

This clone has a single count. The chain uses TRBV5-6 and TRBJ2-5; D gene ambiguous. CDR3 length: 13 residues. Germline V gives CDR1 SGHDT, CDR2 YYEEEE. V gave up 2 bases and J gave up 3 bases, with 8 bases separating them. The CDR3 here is CASSLDVEETQYF. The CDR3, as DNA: TGTGCCAGCAGCTTAGACGTCGAAGAGACCCAGTACTTC.

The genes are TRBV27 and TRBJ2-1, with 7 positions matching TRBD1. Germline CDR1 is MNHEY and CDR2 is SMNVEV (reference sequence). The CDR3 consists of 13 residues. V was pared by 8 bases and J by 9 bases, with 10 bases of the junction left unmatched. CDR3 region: CASANIQGVEQFF. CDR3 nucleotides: TGTGCCAGCGCAAACATCCAGGGGGTTGAGCAGTTCTTC.

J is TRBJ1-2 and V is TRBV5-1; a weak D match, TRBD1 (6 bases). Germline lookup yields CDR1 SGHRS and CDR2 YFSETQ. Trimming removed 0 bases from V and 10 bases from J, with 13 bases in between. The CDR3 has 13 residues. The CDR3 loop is CASSLDSKGVYTF. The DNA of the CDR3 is TGCGCCAGCAGCTTGGACTCAAAGGGGGTCTACACCTTC.

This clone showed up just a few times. This CDR3 is CASSFGTDTYNEQFF. For the CDR3, the DNA is TGCGCCAGCAGCTTCGGAACCGACACCTACAATGAGCAGTTCTTC. The J gene is TRBJ2-1, the V gene TRBV5-1, with unresolved D. Germline loops: CDR1 SGHRS, CDR2 YFSETQ. The V and J ends lost 2 bases and 2 bases respectively, with 11 bases between them. The CDR3 extends over 15 amino acids.

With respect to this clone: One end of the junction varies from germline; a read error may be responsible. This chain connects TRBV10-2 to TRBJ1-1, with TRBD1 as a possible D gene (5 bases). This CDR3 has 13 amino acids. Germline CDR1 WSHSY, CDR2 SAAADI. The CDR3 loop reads CASSEEGNSEAFF. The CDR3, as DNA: TGCGCCAGCAGTGAAGAGGGGAACAGTGAAGCTTTCTTT.

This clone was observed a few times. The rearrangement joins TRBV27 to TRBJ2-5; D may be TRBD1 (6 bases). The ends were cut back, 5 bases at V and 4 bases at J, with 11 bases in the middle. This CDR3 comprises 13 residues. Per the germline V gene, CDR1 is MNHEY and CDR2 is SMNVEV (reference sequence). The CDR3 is CASSRQVGETQYF. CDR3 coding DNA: TGTGCCAGCAGTAGACAGGTTGGAGAGACCCAGTACTTC.

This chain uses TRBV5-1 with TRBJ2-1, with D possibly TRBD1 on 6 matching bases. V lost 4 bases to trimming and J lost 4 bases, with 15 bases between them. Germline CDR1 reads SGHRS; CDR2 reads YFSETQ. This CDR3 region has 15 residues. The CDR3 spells CASSPEWTEYNEQFF. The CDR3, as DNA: TGCGCCAGCAGCCCAGAGTGGACAGAATACAATGAGCAGTTCTTC.

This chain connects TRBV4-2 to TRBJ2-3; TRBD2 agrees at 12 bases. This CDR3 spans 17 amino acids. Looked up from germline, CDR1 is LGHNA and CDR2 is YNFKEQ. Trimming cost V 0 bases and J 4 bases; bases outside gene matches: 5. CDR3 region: CASSQDWASGGADTQYF. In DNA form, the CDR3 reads TGTGCCAGCAGCCAAGATTGGGCTAGCGGGGGGGCAGATACGCAGTATTTT.

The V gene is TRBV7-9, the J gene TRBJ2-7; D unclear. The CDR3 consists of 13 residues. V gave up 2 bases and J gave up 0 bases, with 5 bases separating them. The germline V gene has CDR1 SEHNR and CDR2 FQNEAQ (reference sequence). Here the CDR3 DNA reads TGTGCCAGCAGCTTAACTGCCTCCTACGAGCAGTACTTC. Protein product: CASSLTASYEQYF.

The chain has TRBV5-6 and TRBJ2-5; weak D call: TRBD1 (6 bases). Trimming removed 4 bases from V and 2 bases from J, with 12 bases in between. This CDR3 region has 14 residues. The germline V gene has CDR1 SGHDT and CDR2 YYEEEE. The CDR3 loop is CASSDAGEQETQYF. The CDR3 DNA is TGTGCCAGCAGCGACGCAGGGGAGCAAGAGACCCAGTACTTC.

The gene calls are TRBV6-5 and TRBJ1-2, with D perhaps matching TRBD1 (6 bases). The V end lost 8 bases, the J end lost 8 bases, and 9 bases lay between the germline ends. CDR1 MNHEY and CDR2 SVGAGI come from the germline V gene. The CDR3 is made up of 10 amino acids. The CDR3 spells CASRGRGYTF. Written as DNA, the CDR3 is TGTGCCAGCCGGGGGCGGGGCTACACCTTC.